This T cell receptor beta chain originates from a study of PD-L1 blockade in urothelial cancer. About the study: Bladder-origin urothelial cancer in males described about nine tenths of the roughly 29 patients. Timepoints chosen for blood analysis were 3 weeks (second dose) and 6 weeks after treatment start. T cell content in blood samples showed a median of 141,255.

Unmatched junction bases numbered 1, after V lost 2 bases and J lost 5 bases. Per germline, CDR1 SNHLY and CDR2 FYNNEI. This CDR3 has 15 residues. General observations from the study: Tumor-associated TCR clones expanded more in blood at 3 weeks in patients with durable benefit.

A note on this clone: The antigen remains unidentified.

Described time point: peripheral blood 6 weeks after treatment start. Clones were read by immunoSEQ multiplex PCR, and TCRdb kept only the in-frame ones, dropping some. The sample shows about 66,000 clones, around nine tenths of them seen only once. This receptor was identified in a man in his 60s with urothelial cancer. This sequence joins TRBV2 and TRBJ2-2, with 11 bases that match TRBD2. This sample comprised PBMCs, obtained around atezolizumab (anti-PD-L1) treatment. This chain's CDR3 is CASSELAGGTGELFF. CDR3 nucleotide sequence: TGTGCCAGCAGTGAACTAGCGGGGGGAACCGGGGAGCTGTTTTTT.